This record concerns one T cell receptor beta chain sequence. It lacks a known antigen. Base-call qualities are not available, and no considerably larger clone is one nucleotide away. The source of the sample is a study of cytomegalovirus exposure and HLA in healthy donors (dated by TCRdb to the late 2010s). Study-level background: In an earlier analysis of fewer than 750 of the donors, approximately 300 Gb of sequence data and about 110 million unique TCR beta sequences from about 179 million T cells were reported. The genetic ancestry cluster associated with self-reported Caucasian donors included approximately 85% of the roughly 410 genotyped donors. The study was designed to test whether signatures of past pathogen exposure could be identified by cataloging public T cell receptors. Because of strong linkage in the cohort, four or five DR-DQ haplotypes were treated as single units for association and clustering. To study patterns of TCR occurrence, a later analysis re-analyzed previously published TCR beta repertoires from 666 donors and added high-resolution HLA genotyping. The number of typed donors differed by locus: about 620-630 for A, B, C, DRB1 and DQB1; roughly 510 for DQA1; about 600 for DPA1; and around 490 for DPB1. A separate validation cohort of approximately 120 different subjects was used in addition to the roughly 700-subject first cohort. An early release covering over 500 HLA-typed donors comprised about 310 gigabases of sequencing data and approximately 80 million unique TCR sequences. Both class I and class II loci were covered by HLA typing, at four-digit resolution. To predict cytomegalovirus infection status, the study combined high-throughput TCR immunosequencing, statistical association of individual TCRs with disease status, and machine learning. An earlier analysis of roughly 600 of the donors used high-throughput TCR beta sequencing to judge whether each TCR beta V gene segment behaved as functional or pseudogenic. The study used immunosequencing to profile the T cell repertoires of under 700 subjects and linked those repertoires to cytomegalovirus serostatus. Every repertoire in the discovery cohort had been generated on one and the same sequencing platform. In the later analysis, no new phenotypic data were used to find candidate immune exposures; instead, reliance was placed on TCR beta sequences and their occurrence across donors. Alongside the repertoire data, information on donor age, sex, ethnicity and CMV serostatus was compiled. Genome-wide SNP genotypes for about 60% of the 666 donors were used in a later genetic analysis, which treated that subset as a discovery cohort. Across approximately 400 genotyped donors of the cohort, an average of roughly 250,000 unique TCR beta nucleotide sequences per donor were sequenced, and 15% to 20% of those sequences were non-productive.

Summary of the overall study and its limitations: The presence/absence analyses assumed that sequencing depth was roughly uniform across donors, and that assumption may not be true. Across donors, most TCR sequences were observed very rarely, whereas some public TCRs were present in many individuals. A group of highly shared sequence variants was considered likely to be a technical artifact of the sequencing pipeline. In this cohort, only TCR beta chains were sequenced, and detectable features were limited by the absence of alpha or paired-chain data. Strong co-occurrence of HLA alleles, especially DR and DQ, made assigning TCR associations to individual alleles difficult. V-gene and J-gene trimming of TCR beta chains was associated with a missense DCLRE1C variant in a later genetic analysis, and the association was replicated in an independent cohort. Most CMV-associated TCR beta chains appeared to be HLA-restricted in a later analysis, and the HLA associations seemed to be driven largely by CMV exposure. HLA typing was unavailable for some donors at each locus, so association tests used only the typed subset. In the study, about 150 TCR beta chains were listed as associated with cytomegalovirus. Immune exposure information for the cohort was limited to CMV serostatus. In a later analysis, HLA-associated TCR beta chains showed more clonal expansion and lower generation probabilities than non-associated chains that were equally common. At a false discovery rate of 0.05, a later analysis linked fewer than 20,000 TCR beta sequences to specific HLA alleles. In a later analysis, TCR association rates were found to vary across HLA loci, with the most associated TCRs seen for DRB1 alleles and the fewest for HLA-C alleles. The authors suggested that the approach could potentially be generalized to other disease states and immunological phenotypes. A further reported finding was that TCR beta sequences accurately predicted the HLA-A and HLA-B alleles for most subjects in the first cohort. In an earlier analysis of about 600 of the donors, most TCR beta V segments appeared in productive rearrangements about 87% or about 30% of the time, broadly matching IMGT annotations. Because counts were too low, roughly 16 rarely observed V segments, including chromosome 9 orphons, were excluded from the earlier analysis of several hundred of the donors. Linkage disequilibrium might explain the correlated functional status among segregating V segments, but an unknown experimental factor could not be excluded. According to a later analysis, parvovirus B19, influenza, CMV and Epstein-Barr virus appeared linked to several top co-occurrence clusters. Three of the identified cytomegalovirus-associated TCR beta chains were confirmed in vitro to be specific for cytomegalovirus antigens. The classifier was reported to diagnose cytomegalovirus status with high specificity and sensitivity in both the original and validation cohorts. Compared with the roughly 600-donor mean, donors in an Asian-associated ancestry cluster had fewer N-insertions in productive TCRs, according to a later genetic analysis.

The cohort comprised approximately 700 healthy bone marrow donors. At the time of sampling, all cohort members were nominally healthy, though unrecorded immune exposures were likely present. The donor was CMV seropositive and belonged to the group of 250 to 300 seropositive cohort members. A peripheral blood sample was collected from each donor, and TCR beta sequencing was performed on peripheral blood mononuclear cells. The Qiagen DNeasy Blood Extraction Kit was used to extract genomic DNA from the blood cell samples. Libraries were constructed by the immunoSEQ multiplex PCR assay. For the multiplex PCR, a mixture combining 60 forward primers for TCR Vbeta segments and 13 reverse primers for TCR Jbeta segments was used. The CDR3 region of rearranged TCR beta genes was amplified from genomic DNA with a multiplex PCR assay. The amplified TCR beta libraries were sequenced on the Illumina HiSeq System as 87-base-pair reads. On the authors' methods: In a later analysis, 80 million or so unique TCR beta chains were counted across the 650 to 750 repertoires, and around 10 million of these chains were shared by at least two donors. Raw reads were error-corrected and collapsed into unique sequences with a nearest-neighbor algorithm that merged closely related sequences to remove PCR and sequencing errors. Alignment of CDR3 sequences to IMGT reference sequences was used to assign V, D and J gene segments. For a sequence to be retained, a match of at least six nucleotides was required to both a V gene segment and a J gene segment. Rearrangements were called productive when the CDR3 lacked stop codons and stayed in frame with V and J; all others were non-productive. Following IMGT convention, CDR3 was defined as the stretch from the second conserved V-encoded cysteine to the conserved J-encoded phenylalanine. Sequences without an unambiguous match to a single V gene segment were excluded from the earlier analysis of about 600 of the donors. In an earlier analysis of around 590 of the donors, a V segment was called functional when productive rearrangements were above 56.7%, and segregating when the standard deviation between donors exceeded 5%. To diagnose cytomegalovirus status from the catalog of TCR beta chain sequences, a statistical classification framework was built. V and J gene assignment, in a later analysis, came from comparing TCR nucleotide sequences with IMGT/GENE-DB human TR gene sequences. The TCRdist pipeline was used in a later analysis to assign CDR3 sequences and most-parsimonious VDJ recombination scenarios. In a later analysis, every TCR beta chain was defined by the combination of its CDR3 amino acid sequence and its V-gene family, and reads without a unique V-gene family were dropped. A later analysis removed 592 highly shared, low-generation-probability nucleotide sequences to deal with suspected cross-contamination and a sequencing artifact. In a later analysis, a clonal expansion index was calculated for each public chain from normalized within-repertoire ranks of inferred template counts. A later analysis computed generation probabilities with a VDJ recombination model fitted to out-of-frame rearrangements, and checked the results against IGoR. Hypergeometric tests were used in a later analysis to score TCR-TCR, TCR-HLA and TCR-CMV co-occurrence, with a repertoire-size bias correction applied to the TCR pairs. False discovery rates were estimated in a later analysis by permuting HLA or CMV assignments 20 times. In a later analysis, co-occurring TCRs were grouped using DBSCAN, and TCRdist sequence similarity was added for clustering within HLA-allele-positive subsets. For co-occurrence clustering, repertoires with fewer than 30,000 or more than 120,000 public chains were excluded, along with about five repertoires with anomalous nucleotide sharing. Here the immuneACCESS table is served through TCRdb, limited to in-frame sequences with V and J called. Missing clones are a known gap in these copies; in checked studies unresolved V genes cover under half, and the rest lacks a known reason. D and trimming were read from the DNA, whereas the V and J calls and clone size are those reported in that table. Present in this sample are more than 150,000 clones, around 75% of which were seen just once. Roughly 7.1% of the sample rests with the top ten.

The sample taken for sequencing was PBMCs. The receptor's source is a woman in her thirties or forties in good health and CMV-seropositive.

The sequence in DNA is TGTGCCAGCAGCCCCGGGGGGGCTTCGGCGTTCAGTGGCTACACCTTC. It codes for CASSPGGASAFSGYTF. Rearrangement joined TRBV28 to TRBJ1-2; TRBD1 is a possible D gene, resting on 6 matching bases. CDR1 and CDR2, per the germline V gene, are MDHEN and SYDVKM. The CDR3 has 16 amino acids, counting the end cysteine and phenylalanine. CDR3 DNA is the only sequence kept; it has 48 bases, read in frame from the first base. The germline ends are 24 bases apart after V is trimmed by 6 bases and J by 7 bases.